This T cell receptor beta chain originates from a study of OX40 agonist ivuxolimab in advanced cancers. Across the whole study: Partial responses were observed in three patients, of whom one had hepatocellular carcinoma and two had cutaneous melanoma.

Generated by immunoSEQ multiplex PCR, the TCRdb table keeps only in-frame clones and is missing some. The sample gives some 83,000 clones, 84% of which show up once; approximately 7.4% is in the top ten. This CDR3 is built from 14 residues. CDR1 KGHSH and CDR2 LQKENI come from the germline V gene. The ends were cut back, 1 base at V and 3 bases at J, with 8 bases in the middle. For this clone: Its antigen is not known.

Findings and caveats of the study: In general, CD8+ T cells held more expanded clones than CD4+ did, on average. Among the nonresponders, some also had low normalized T-cell clonal expansion. Both blood CD4+ and CD8+ T cells showed clonal growth by week 6 at 0.1 to 3.0 mg/kg.

The TCR sequence derives from an adult with an advanced solid tumor such as melanoma, head and neck, liver or kidney cancer. V usage is TRBV18 and J usage is TRBJ2-3; D not certain. Sequencing used CD4+ or CD8+ T cells sorted from blood, obtained in a trial of the OX40 agonist ivuxolimab. CDR3 loop: CASSPRATTDTQYF. The CDR3 bases are TGTGCCAGCTCACCACGAGCAACGACAGATACGCAGTATTTT. The full variable domain, in which reference TRBV18 and TRBJ2-3 provide the parts outside the CDR3, is NAGVMQNPRHLVRRRGQEARLRCSPMKGHSHVYWYRQLPEEGLKFMVYLQKENIIDESGMPKERFSAEFPKEGPSILRIQQVVRGDSAAYFCASSPRATTDTQYFGPGTRLTVL.